This T cell receptor (beta chain) was found in a study of beta chain features in type 1 diabetes. Findings and caveats of the study: Significant though moderate, a shortening of TCRB CDR3s appeared in all four CD4+ subsets of Type 1 diabetes patients.

CDR1 and CDR2 from the germline V gene are MNHEY and SVGAGI. The CDR3 totals 15 residues. V shed 5 bases, J shed 7 bases, and the junction held 7 bases outside the gene matches. As to this clone: Its target is unknown.

Sequenced material consisted of expressed TCRB transcripts (all of the isolated RNA was reverse transcribed). Libraries were prepared by immunoSEQ multiplex PCR; TCRdb keeps only in-frame clonotypes and omits some of them. The sample consists of over 200,000 clones, under 13% of them appearing once. This clonotype originated in a man in his thirties or forties with type 1 diabetes. The chain carries TRBV6-5 and TRBJ2-2; TRBD2 agrees at 10 bases. The sequenced sample was naive CD4+ T cells from blood. The CDR3 region has the DNA TGTGCCAGCAGTACAAGCGGGGGGGCTAGCGGGGAGCTGTTTTTT. It is translated as CASSTSGGASGELFF.